One and the same sample provided the 20 T cell receptor beta chains below, sequenced in a study of cytomegalovirus exposure and HLA in healthy donors (dated by TCRdb to about 2017). The library was prepared using the immunoSEQ multiplex PCR assay. For the multiplex PCR, a mixture combining 60 forward primers for TCR Vbeta segments and 13 reverse primers for TCR Jbeta segments was used. This immuneACCESS table, as held by TCRdb, lists in-frame sequences with V and J called but not all clones. Of the missing ones, under half trace to an unresolved V gene in checked studies; the others have no known cause. The sample has approximately 150,000 clones on record, more than 60% of them singletons. Under 11% of the sample is in the top ten clones. The sequencing sample was made of PBMCs. These receptors all stem from a man aged 25 to 45 in good health and CMV-seropositive.

This chain joins TRBV11-3 and TRBJ2-6; perhaps TRBD2 as D (6 bases). Per germline, CDR1 SGHNT and CDR2 YENEEA. CDR3 length: 19 amino acids. V was trimmed by 5 bases and J by 4 bases, leaving 24 bases between them. The CDR3 DNA follows: TGTGCCAGCAGCCCGCGGCCGGGACTCCGTCAAACCGGGGCCAACGTCCTGACTTTC. Its protein product is CASSPRPGLRQTGANVLTF.

The chain employs TRBV5-1 and TRBJ1-1; 8 nucleotides agree with TRBD1. CDR1 is SGHRS, CDR2 YFSETQ, per germline. The ends lost 5 bases at V and 6 bases at J; junction bases unmatched: 15. The CDR3 contains 16 residues. CDR3 nucleotides: TGCGCCAGCAGGTTCGGACAGGGCCTGTTGGGGGCTGAAGCTTTCTTT. This codes for CASRFGQGLLGAEAFF.

The chain joins TRBV18 to TRBJ1-1; D might be TRBD1 (5 bases). Between the trimmed V and J ends, which lost 3 bases and 4 bases, there was a span of 9 bases. The CDR3 runs 13 residues. The germline V gene has CDR1 KGHSH and CDR2 LQKENI. Here the CDR3 reads CASSPGEGTEAFF. The DNA for the CDR3 is TGTGCCAGCTCACCGGGGGAGGGCACTGAAGCTTTCTTT.

This chain connects TRBV7-9 to TRBJ1-1; 10 positions match TRBD1. Unmatched junction bases numbered 4, after V lost 3 bases and J lost 3 bases. The CDR3 runs to 15 residues. Germline V gives CDR1 SEHNR, CDR2 FQNEAQ (reference sequence). CDR3 amino acids: CASSLGQGMDTEAFF. In DNA form, the CDR3 reads TGTGCCAGCAGCTTGGGACAGGGGATGGACACTGAAGCTTTCTTT.

This clone appeared once. The chain couples TRBV27 to TRBJ2-3; tentatively, D is TRBD2 (6 bases). The V gene lost 2 bases and the J gene lost 4 bases, with 19 bases spanning the gap. The germline gives CDR1 MNHEY, CDR2 SMNVEV (reference sequence). The CDR3 spans 17 residues. CDR3 bases: TGTGCCAGCAGTTTACTCGATGGGAGGATGGGCCCAGATACGCAGTATTTT. The encoded protein is CASSLLDGRMGPDTQYF.

V and J are TRBV5-1 and TRBJ2-1; 8 bases agree with TRBD2. CDR1 and CDR2 from the germline V gene are SGHRS and YFSETQ. The CDR3 loop spans 16 amino acids. Trimming removed 4 bases from V and 4 bases from J; junction bases left unmatched: 10. The CDR3 DNA is TGCGCCAGCAGCCCGCGAGCGGGAGTGGGGTACAATGAGCAGTTCTTC. Translating gives CASSPRAGVGYNEQFF.

The chain uses TRBV10-1 and TRBJ2-2; D is possibly TRBD1 (5 bases). Germline CDR1 is WNHNN and CDR2 is SYGVQD (reference sequence). V was pared by 4 bases and J by 4 bases, with 7 bases between. There are 13 residues in the CDR3. CDR3 loop: CASSAGFTGELFF. CDR3 DNA sequence: TGCGCCAGCAGTGCAGGGTTCACCGGGGAGCTGTTTTTT.

This chain links TRBV11-1 with TRBJ2-7; TRBD2 matches 15 bases. The CDR3 is 16 amino acids. J lost 6 bases, V lost 4 bases, and 7 bases had no gene match. The V gene's germline CDR1 is SGHAT and CDR2 FQDESV (reference sequence). The CDR3, as DNA: TGTGCCAGCAGCTCCGGACTAGCGGGAGGGCTGGGCGAGCAGTACTTC. This sequence encodes CASSSGLAGGLGEQYF. The entire variable domain, with the rest obtained from reference TRBV11-1 and TRBJ2-7, is as follows: EAEVAQSPRYKITEKSQAVAFWCDPISGHATLYWYRQILGQGPELLVQFQDESVVDDSQLPKDRFSAERLKGVDSTLKIQPAELGDSAMYLCASSSGLAGGLGEQYFGPGTRLTVT.

This clone was detected only a few times. J is TRBJ2-7 and V is TRBV18, with 7 positions matching TRBD1. V lost 3 bases to trimming and J lost 9 bases; unmatched junction nucleotides: 11. The CDR3 spans 14 residues. The V gene's germline CDR1 is KGHSH and CDR2 LQKENI. Here the CDR3 DNA reads TGTGCCAGCTCACCGGATGGACAGGCCCTAGGGCAGTACTTC. Translation: CASSPDGQALGQYF.

A few counts support this clone. This chain uses TRBV13 with TRBJ2-1, with 7 bases lining up with TRBD1. Per germline, CDR1 PRHDT and CDR2 FYEKMQ (reference sequence). The CDR3 has 14 amino acids. Trimming removed 4 bases from V and 5 bases from J; junction bases left unmatched: 5. DNA for the CDR3: TGTGCCAGCAGCTCCGGGACAGTCAACAATGAGCAGTTCTTC. Its translation is CASSSGTVNNEQFF.

J is TRBJ2-3 and V is TRBV11-2, with unresolved D. V gave up 1 base and J gave up 1 base, with 9 bases separating them. The CDR3 totals 15 residues. Germline CDR1 is SGHAT and CDR2 is FQNNGV. The CDR3 here is CASSLVVLGTDTQYF. The CDR3 nucleotides read TGTGCCAGCAGCTTAGTAGTGCTAGGCACAGATACGCAGTATTTT.

This clone came up a few times. The chain carries TRBV27 and TRBJ2-7; 13 nucleotides align to TRBD2. This CDR3 comprises 16 residues. V shed 5 bases and J 4 bases; nucleotides not matched to a gene: 8. CDR1 is MNHEY and CDR2 is SMNVEV in the germline V gene (reference sequence). This chain's CDR3 is CASSALTSGRKYEQYF. CDR3 in DNA: TGTGCCAGCAGTGCCTTGACTAGCGGGAGGAAATACGAGCAGTACTTC.

The chain carries TRBV6-5 and TRBJ1-2; 7 nucleotides agree with TRBD1. V lost 5 bases, J lost 1 base, and 7 bases stayed unmatched. Germline V gives CDR1 MNHEY, CDR2 SVGAGI. The CDR3 length is 15 residues. CDR3 in amino acids: CASSPEQGFNYGYTF. In DNA, the CDR3 is TGTGCCAGCAGTCCAGAACAGGGGTTTAACTATGGCTACACCTTC.

This clone was picked up a small number of times. V usage is TRBV11-2 and J usage is TRBJ2-2, with TRBD1 matching 7 bases. Germline CDR1 SGHAT, CDR2 FQNNGV. V was pared by 6 bases and J by 3 bases, with 4 bases of the junction left unmatched. The CDR3 sequence is 14 residues long. Written as DNA, the CDR3 is TGTGCCAGCAGAAGACAGGGTGACACCGGGGAGCTGTTTTTT. Translating gives CASRRQGDTGELFF.

The rearrangement links TRBV19 to TRBJ2-7, with no clear D. Germline CDR1 and CDR2: LNHDA and SQIVND (reference sequence). V was clipped by 7 bases and J by 1 base, with 11 bases between them. The CDR3 loop spans 13 amino acids. The CDR3 sequence is CASKPGRSYEQYF. The CDR3 DNA follows: TGTGCCAGTAAACCAGGCAGGTCCTACGAGCAGTACTTC.

The rearrangement uses TRBV5-6 and TRBJ2-1; possibly TRBD1 for D (6 bases). Germline assignment: CDR1 SGHDT and CDR2 YYEEEE. The V gene lost 3 bases and the J gene lost 7 bases, with 17 bases spanning the gap. This CDR3 is 15 amino acids long. This chain's CDR3 is CASSSMDRGGNEQFF. Written as DNA, the CDR3 is TGTGCCAGCAGCTCGATGGACAGAGGTGGGAATGAGCAGTTCTTC.

The chain combines TRBV6-4 with TRBJ2-3, with 12 positions matching TRBD2. Germline V gives CDR1 MRHNA, CDR2 SNTAGT. This CDR3 is 15 amino acids long. V trimming: 7 bases; J trimming: 0 bases; junction bases outside the gene matches: 2. The CDR3 bases are TGTGCCAGCAAGGGACTAGCGGGTAGCACAGATACGCAGTATTTT. This codes for CASKGLAGSTDTQYF.

This chain connects TRBV19 to TRBJ1-1; D is possibly TRBD1 (6 bases). V gave up 6 bases and J gave up 0 bases, with 17 bases separating them. This CDR3 has 16 amino acids. Germline V gene lookup returns CDR1 LNHDA and CDR2 SQIVND (reference sequence). The DNA for the CDR3 is TGTGCCAGTAGAGGGGGAGCGAGACCCATGAACACTGAAGCTTTCTTT. Residues: CASRGGARPMNTEAFF. The variable domain in full, completed from reference TRBV19 and TRBJ1-1, reads DGGITQSPKYLFRKEGQNVTLSCEQNLNHDAMYWYRQDPGQGLRLIYYSQIVNDFQKGDIAEGYSVSREKKESFPLTVTSAQKNPTAFYLCASRGGARPMNTEAFFGQGTRLTVV.

This clone has more than one count but fewer than ten. The V and J genes are TRBV10-2 and TRBJ2-5, with D tentatively TRBD1 (5 bases). Trimming left V 7 bases short and J 7 bases short, with 16 bases between. Germline assignment: CDR1 WSHSY and CDR2 SAAADI. The CDR3 runs to 13 residues. The CDR3 sequence is CASNDWGQGTQYF. The CDR3 DNA sequence: TGCGCCAGCAACGACTGGGGTCAGGGGACCCAGTACTTC.

This chain connects TRBV7-9 to TRBJ1-5; 9 bases map to TRBD1. Looked up from germline, CDR1 is SEHNR and CDR2 is FQNEAQ (reference sequence). V trimming: 4 bases; J trimming: 1 base; junction bases outside the gene matches: 2. This CDR3 contains 15 residues. For the CDR3, the DNA is TGTGCCAGCAGCTCCGGGACAGGGAGCAATCAGCCCCAGCATTTT. Its translation is CASSSGTGSNQPQHF.